Presented here are 19 T cell receptor beta chains from one specimen sequenced in a study of T cell clonotyping in hematopoietic cell transplantation. Libraries were prepared by immunoSEQ multiplex PCR; TCRdb keeps only in-frame clonotypes and omits some of them. The sample lists 10,000 to 15,000 clones, around 90% occurring once. Sequenced: peripheral blood mononuclear cells. These receptors were collected from a woman aged 45-60 years in good health. Some clones in this sample may be carry-over from other donors' samples.

The gene calls are TRBV4-2 and TRBJ1-2; D not certain. The CDR3 runs to 16 residues. Germline-derived CDR1 and CDR2 are LGHNA and YNFKEQ. V lost 4 bases to trimming and J lost 0 bases, with 15 bases between them. The DNA for the CDR3 is TGTGCCAGCAGCCCACTCCCGGGCAGAGCTAACTATGGCTACACCTTC. Translation gives CASSPLPGRANYGYTF.

The chain combines TRBV10-3 with TRBJ1-1; weak D call: TRBD1 (5 bases). The V end lost 2 bases, the J end lost 1 base, and 8 bases lay between the germline ends. Per germline, CDR1 ENHRY and CDR2 SYGVKD. The CDR3 extends over 14 amino acids. CDR3 nucleotides: TGTGCCATCAGTGAGCGGACACAGAACACTGAAGCTTTCTTT. Encoded protein: CAISERTQNTEAFF.

The table lists this clone with a few counts. The chain employs TRBV4-2 and TRBJ1-6; TRBD1 might be the D (6 bases). The germline V gene has CDR1 LGHNA and CDR2 YNFKEQ. Deletions cut 0 bases from V and 0 bases from J, with 9 bases between. The CDR3 totals 17 residues. In DNA, the CDR3 is TGTGCCAGCAGCCAAGAAGACAGGAGCTCCTATAATTCACCCCTCCACTTT. This encodes CASSQEDRSSYNSPLHF.

The chain employs TRBV9 and TRBJ1-1; 10 positions match TRBD1. V gave up 4 bases and J gave up 5 bases; unmatched junction bases: 2. Germline CDR1 and CDR2: SGDLS and YYNGEE. The CDR3 spans 13 residues. The CDR3 coding sequence is TGTGCCAGCAGCCCGGGACAGGGGACTGAAGCTTTCTTT. It specifies CASSPGQGTEAFF.

V and J are TRBV2 and TRBJ1-5, with D hard to call. V lost 5 bases and J lost 11, with 19 bases in between. Germline V gives CDR1 SNHLY, CDR2 FYNNEI. This CDR3 region has 14 residues. CDR3 amino acids: CASSSDLNLGSQHF. CDR3 DNA: TGTGCCAGCAGTAGCGACCTGAATTTGGGGTCCCAGCATTTT.

The rearrangement uses TRBV27 and TRBJ2-7, with D possibly TRBD1 on 5 matching bases. V was shortened by 3 bases and J by 3 bases, with 12 bases between the two germline ends. This CDR3 has 14 residues. Germline V gives CDR1 MNHEY, CDR2 SMNVEV (reference sequence). CDR3 sequence: CASSFQGPGYEQYF. Written as DNA, the CDR3 is TGTGCCAGCAGTTTTCAGGGTCCCGGCTACGAGCAGTACTTC.

The rearrangement uses TRBV28 and TRBJ2-4; weak D call: TRBD1 (5 bases). Trimming pared 10 bases from V and 0 bases from J, leaving 10 bases between. Germline-derived CDR1 and CDR2 are MDHEN and SYDVKM. CDR3 size: 13 residues. The CDR3 region is CATQGLAKNIQYF. The CDR3 DNA reads TGTGCCACCCAGGGTTTAGCCAAAAACATTCAGTACTTC.

Note on this clone: One end of the junction varies from germline; a read error may be responsible. This chain joins TRBV27 and TRBJ1-1; 8 bases fit TRBD1. There are 16 residues in the CDR3. Germline V gene lookup returns CDR1 MNHEY and CDR2 SMNVEV (reference sequence). The CDR3 is CASSITQGVVRTETFF. In DNA, the CDR3 is TGTGCCAGCAGTATAACACAGGGGGTGGTTCGCACTGAAACTTTCTTT.

The chain carries TRBV11-1 and TRBJ2-5, with TRBD1 as a possible D gene (5 bases). Near its end, the DNA agrees better with TRBJ2-7, so the J call may be wrong. This CDR3 is built from 14 residues. The germline V gene has CDR1 SGHAT and CDR2 FQDESV (reference sequence). CDR3 sequence (DNA): TGTGCCAGCAGTCTTAGGGGTAATTACTACGAGCAGTACTTC. Residues: CASSLRGNYYEQYF.

The chain recombines TRBV11-2 with TRBJ2-2; 7 positions match TRBD1. Germline CDR1 reads SGHAT; CDR2 reads FQNNGV. The junction had 2 bases not matched to a gene; V was cut back by 3 bases and J by 1 base. The CDR3 has 15 amino acids. As DNA, the CDR3 is TGTGCCAGCAGCTTGTACAGGGGGAACACCGGGGAGCTGTTTTTT. Its protein product is CASSLYRGNTGELFF.

J is TRBJ1-3 and V is TRBV6-5; D uncertain. V lost 6 bases to trimming and J lost 10 bases, with 16 bases between them. This CDR3 has 13 amino acids. CDR1 and CDR2 (germline): MNHEY, SVGAGI. The CDR3 nucleotides read TGTGCCAGCAGGGCGACGGCACTCTCTACCATATATTTT. Protein product: CASRATALSTIYF.

The V and J genes are TRBV7-8 and TRBJ2-7, with D possibly being TRBD2 (5 bases). With 7 bases removed from V and 2 bases from J, the gap between germline ends came to 12 bases. Germline CDR1 and CDR2: SGHVS and FQNEAQ. The CDR3 length is 13 residues. The CDR3 DNA reads TGTGCCAGCACCTTGGACTGGGCCTACGAGCAGTACTTC. It translates to CASTLDWAYEQYF.

V is TRBV11-2 and J is TRBJ2-5; possibly TRBD1 or TRBD2 for D (5 bases each). This CDR3 region has 13 residues. Germline lookup yields CDR1 SGHAT and CDR2 FQNNGV. Trimming took off 5 bases at V and 0 bases at J, with 7 bases between the two ends. The CDR3 DNA reads as TGTGCCAGCAGCCGAGGGGACCAAGAGACCCAGTACTTC. It yields the protein CASSRGDQETQYF.

The V and J genes are TRBV5-4 and TRBJ1-1; 7 positions match TRBD1. CDR3 size: 18 residues. Per germline, CDR1 SGHNT and CDR2 YYREEE (reference sequence). V gave up 4 bases and J gave up 3 bases; unmatched junction bases: 18. The chain's CDR3 is CASSEPGQLLFSYTEAFF. The DNA for the CDR3 is TGTGCCAGCAGCGAGCCGGGACAGCTTTTATTCAGTTACACTGAAGCTTTCTTT. Complete variable domain (other parts from reference TRBV5-4 and TRBJ1-1): ETGVTQSPTHLIKTRGQQVTLRCSSQSGHNTVSWYQQALGQGPQFIFQYYREEENGRGNFPPRFSGLQFPNYSSELNVNALELDDSALYLCASSEPGQLLFSYTEAFFGQGTRLTVV.

V usage is TRBV28 and J usage is TRBJ1-2; no clear D gene. V lost 2 bases and J lost 4, with 14 bases in between. The CDR3 spans 15 residues. Germline CDR1 and CDR2: MDHEN and SYDVKM. The CDR3 DNA sequence: TGTGCCAGCAGTTTACCGCAAGGGCTCCCCTATGGCTACACCTTC. Its protein is CASSLPQGLPYGYTF.

J is TRBJ1-1 and V is TRBV19; possibly TRBD1 for D (5 bases). V lost 10 bases and J 0 bases, leaving 12 bases between the germline ends. The CDR3 has 13 amino acids. Germline V gene lookup returns CDR1 LNHDA and CDR2 SQIVND (reference sequence). The CDR3 protein is CATQKGLNTEAFF. CDR3 coding DNA: TGTGCCACCCAAAAGGGACTGAACACTGAAGCTTTCTTT.

This chain links TRBV30 with TRBJ2-4; D remains unclear. With 0 bases removed from V and 2 bases from J, the gap between germline ends came to 8 bases. The CDR3 loop spans 14 amino acids. CDR1 is GTSNPN, CDR2 SVGIG, per germline (reference sequence). The CDR3 loop reads CAWSVGWPKNIQYF. The CDR3 DNA follows: TGTGCCTGGAGTGTGGGGTGGCCCAAAAACATTCAGTACTTC. Full variable domain (missing parts from reference TRBV30 and TRBJ2-4): SQTIHQWPATLVQPVGSPLSLECTVEGTSNPNLYWYRQAAGRGLQLLFYSVGIGQISSEVPQNLSASRPQDRQFILSSKKLLLSDSGFYLCAWSVGWPKNIQYFGAGTRLSVL.

This chain connects TRBV4-1 to TRBJ1-3, with a tentative D call TRBD1 (6 bases). This CDR3 spans 17 amino acids. V was cut by 1 base and J by 0 bases, with 13 bases left in between. Germline V gene lookup returns CDR1 MGHRA and CDR2 YSYEKL. The CDR3 DNA reads TGCGCCAGCAGCCAAGGGGGGGGGCCTTTCTCTGGAAACACCATATATTTT. Translating it yields CASSQGGGPFSGNTIYF.

The rearrangement links TRBV7-4 to TRBJ2-1; 9 nucleotides line up with TRBD1. Germline V gives CDR1 SGHVT, CDR2 SQSDAQ. The CDR3 contains 16 residues. Germline trimming cut 5 bases from V and 4 bases from J; bases unmatched to any gene: 9. CDR3 loop: CASSVQGAQLYNEQFF. DNA for the CDR3: TGTGCCAGCAGCGTACAGGGGGCACAACTTTACAATGAGCAGTTCTTC.